The T cell receptor (beta chain) described here comes from a study of OX40 agonist ivuxolimab in advanced cancers. Turning to the study itself: Ivuxolimab doses were 0.01, 0.1, 0.3, 1.5, 3 or 10 mg/kg every 2 weeks.

Findings of the study overall: What antigens the expanded peripheral T cells recognized was never established. Clonal expansion was among the lowest in partial responders at 0.1-3.0 mg/kg, especially CD8+. The mean number of expanded clones was higher in CD8+ T cells than in CD4+.

With respect to this clone: Antigen: not known.

TCRdb's table, derived via immunoSEQ multiplex PCR, lists solely in-frame clones and lacks some. The sample yields about 61,000 clones, over 80% seen once. The CDR3 is 13 amino acids. CDR1 and CDR2 (germline): SGHTA, FQGTGA. The V end was cut by 3 bases, the J end by 10 bases, with 15 bases between. The starting material was CD4+ or CD8+ T cells sorted from blood, obtained in a trial of the OX40 agonist ivuxolimab. This chain joins TRBV7-3 and TRBJ1-1, with TRBD1 as a possible D gene (6 bases). The source of this sequence is an adult with an advanced solid tumor such as melanoma, head and neck, liver or kidney cancer. The CDR3 DNA is TGTGCCAGCAGCTTGGACAGCTCAGAGGGAGCTTTCTTT. The encoded protein is CASSLDSSEGAFF. The full variable domain, its missing parts supplied by reference TRBV7-3 and TRBJ1-1, is GAGVSQTPSNKVTEKGKYVELRCDPISGHTALYWYRQSLGQGPEFLIYFQGTGAADDSGLPNDRFFAVRPEGSVSTLKIQRTERGDSAVYLCASSLDSSEGAFFGQGTRLTVV.